This TCR beta chain was observed in a study of blood T cell repertoires in COVID-19. Across the study: The analysed material was cDNA or gDNA that came from T cells, B-cell-depleted T cells, or PBMCs.

The junction had 16 bases not matched to a gene; V was cut back by 4 bases and J by 5 bases. Germline V CDR1 and CDR2: KGHSH, LQKENI. CDR3 size: 18 residues. Original processing notes: Reference gene primer amplification in the assay estimated nucleated cell counts. Produced via immunoSEQ multiplex PCR; TCRdb's table is partial and in-frame only. For V, J and clone size, that table is used; D and trimming come from the DNA. Altogether roughly 43,000 clones are present, approximately 85% being singletons, with the ten largest covering roughly an eighth. Sequenced input: peripheral blood. The clonotype comes from a human donor in a cohort sampled during active COVID-19. V usage is TRBV18 and J usage is TRBJ2-1, with 8 bases lining up with TRBD2. CDR3: CASSQRGPSTVLHNEQFF. The DNA of the CDR3 is TGTGCCAGCTCACAGCGGGGGCCATCTACTGTGCTCCACAATGAGCAGTTCTTC.